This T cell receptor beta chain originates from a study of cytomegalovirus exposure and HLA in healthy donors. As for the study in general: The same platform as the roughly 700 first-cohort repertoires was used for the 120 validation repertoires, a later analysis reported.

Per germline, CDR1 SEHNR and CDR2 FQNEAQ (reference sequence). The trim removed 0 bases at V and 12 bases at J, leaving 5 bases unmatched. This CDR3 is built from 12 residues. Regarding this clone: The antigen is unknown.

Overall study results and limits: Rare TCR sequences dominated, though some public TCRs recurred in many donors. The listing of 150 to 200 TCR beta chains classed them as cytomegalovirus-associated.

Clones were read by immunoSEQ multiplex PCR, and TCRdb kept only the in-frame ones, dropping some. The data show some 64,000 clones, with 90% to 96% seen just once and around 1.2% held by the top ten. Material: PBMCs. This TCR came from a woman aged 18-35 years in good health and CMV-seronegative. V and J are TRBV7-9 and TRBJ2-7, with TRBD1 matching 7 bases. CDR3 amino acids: CASSLADRLAYF. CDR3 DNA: TGTGCCAGCAGCTTAGCGGACAGGCTGGCGTACTTC.